Listed here are 15 T cell receptor beta chains from one sample, sequenced in a study of cytomegalovirus exposure and HLA in healthy donors. The PCR was carried out with 60 Vbeta primers and 13 Jbeta primers. Method: immunoSEQ multiplex PCR; TCRdb's copy keeps in-frame clones and lacks some. The sample lists 160,000 or so clones; roughly 85% were seen once. Material for sequencing was PBMCs. Receptor source: a man aged 35 to 55 in good health and CMV-seropositive.

A remark on this clone: One end of the junction varies from germline; a read error may be responsible. This chain uses TRBV5-1 with TRBJ2-7, with TRBD2 identical over 11 bases. The CDR3 has 13 residues. CDR1 SGHRS and CDR2 YFSETQ come from the germline V gene. CDR3 nucleotide sequence: TGTGCCAGCAGAGCCGGGACTAGCGGAAGAGAATTATTC. Translation: CASRAGTSGRELF.

The genes are TRBV9 and TRBJ2-3; 11 nucleotides align to TRBD1. With V trimmed by 3 bases and J by 4 bases, 1 base remained unmatched. Germline lookup yields CDR1 SGDLS and CDR2 YYNGEE. The CDR3 loop spans 14 amino acids. DNA for the CDR3: TGTGCCAGCAGCGGGGGACAGGGGGCAGATACGCAGTATTTT. As protein: CASSGGQGADTQYF.

The chain has TRBV30 and TRBJ2-7; 12 nucleotides agree with TRBD1. Germline V gene lookup returns CDR1 GTSNPN and CDR2 SVGIG (reference sequence). This CDR3 is 15 amino acids long. Trimming took 3 bases from V and 4 from J; bases not matched to a gene: 7. The CDR3 reads CAWRASGQGAYEQYF. The CDR3 DNA reads as TGTGCCTGGAGGGCATCGGGACAGGGGGCTTACGAGCAGTACTTC.

The J gene is TRBJ2-5, the V gene TRBV25-1; the D gene is possibly TRBD2 (5 bases). Trimming took off 10 bases at V and 0 bases at J, with 12 bases between the two ends. The CDR3 loop spans 13 amino acids. Germline loops: CDR1 MGHDK, CDR2 SYGVNS. The CDR3 protein is CATLGEYQETQYF. CDR3 bases: TGTGCCACCCTCGGGGAGTACCAAGAGACCCAGTACTTC. The entire variable domain, with the rest obtained from reference TRBV25-1 and TRBJ2-5, is as follows: EADIYQTPRYLVIGTGKKITLECSQTMGHDKMYWYQQDPGMELHLIHYSYGVNSTEKGDLSSESTVSRIRTEHFPLTLESARPSHTSQYLCATLGEYQETQYFGPGTRLLVL.

This chain links TRBV6-5 with TRBJ2-5; 7 bases line up with TRBD1. The CDR3 is 16 amino acids. CDR1 and CDR2 (germline): MNHEY, SVGAGI. J lost 3 bases, V lost 0 bases, and 7 bases had no gene match. CDR3 DNA sequence: TGTGCCAGCAGTTACTCTCCGGGACAGAGGAAAGAGACCCAGTACTTC. Its protein product is CASSYSPGQRKETQYF.

The CDR3 spells CASRSRTASYEQYF. As DNA, the CDR3 is TGTGCCAGCAGAAGTCGGACAGCATCCTACGAGCAGTACTTC. The chain couples TRBV6-1 to TRBJ2-7, with D perhaps TRBD1 (6 bases). The length of the CDR3 is 14 residues. V was trimmed by 6 bases and J by 1 base, leaving 13 bases between them. Germline CDR1 and CDR2: MNHNS and SASEGT.

V and J are TRBV28 and TRBJ2-7; 9 bases agree with TRBD1. CDR1 MDHEN and CDR2 SYDVKM come from the germline V gene. The CDR3 extends over 14 amino acids. V dropped 4 bases and J dropped 3; count of bases not matched to a gene: 4. The CDR3 loop is CASSSWTGDYEQYF. The CDR3 nucleotides are TGTGCCAGCAGTTCGTGGACAGGGGACTACGAGCAGTACTTC.

The rearrangement links TRBV19 to TRBJ1-1; possibly TRBD1 for D (5 bases). The CDR3 has 15 residues. From germline, CDR1 is LNHDA and CDR2 SQIVND (reference sequence). Trimming took off 3 bases at V and 5 bases at J, with 16 bases between the two ends. CDR3 sequence reads: CASSMGQYIETEAFF. The CDR3 nucleotides are TGTGCCAGTAGTATGGGGCAGTACATAGAGACTGAAGCTTTCTTT.

The rearrangement uses TRBV11-3 and TRBJ2-1, with D unresolved. This CDR3 is built from 18 residues. Germline loops: CDR1 SGHNT, CDR2 YENEEA. Trimming stripped 4 bases from V and 0 bases from J, with 19 bases between. CDR3 nucleotide sequence: TGTGCCAGCAGCTCGAGCGACCTTGCCTTCAGCTCCTACAATGAGCAGTTCTTC. It encodes CASSSSDLAFSSYNEQFF. The complete variable domain, with remaining parts taken from reference TRBV11-3 and TRBJ2-1, reads EAGVVQSPRYKIIEKKQPVAFWCNPISGHNTLYWYLQNLGQGPELLIRYENEEAVDDSQLPKDRFSAERLKGVDSTLKIQPAELGDSAVYLCASSSSDLAFSSYNEQFFGPGTRLTVL.

This rearrangement joins TRBV7-3 to TRBJ2-3, with 8 bases aligning to TRBD2. The CDR3 runs to 14 residues. The germline V gene encodes CDR1 SGHTA and CDR2 FQGTGA. V lost 5 bases to trimming and J lost 1 base; unmatched junction nucleotides: 2. CDR3 in amino acids: CASSPGRGTDTQYF. In DNA, the CDR3 is TGTGCCAGCAGCCCCGGGAGGGGCACAGATACGCAGTATTTT.

The rearrangement joins TRBV5-1 to TRBJ2-5, with 8 bases matching TRBD2. V gave up 3 bases and J gave up 5 bases; unmatched junction bases: 12. Germline V gene data show CDR1 as SGHRS and CDR2 as YFSETQ. This CDR3 comprises 16 residues. The CDR3 spells CASSSLLSGSGETQYF. CDR3 DNA sequence: TGCGCCAGCAGCTCCCTCCTAAGCGGGAGTGGGGAGACCCAGTACTTC.

This chain links TRBV7-9 with TRBJ2-1; D perhaps matches TRBD2 (6 bases). The CDR3 sequence is 12 residues long. With 5 bases removed from V and 10 bases from J, the gap between germline ends came to 12 bases. CDR1 is SEHNR, CDR2 FQNEAQ, per germline (reference sequence). CDR3 sequence: CASSQRVVEQFF. The CDR3 region has the DNA TGTGCCAGCAGCCAGCGGGTGGTGGAGCAGTTCTTC.

This clone occurred a few times. The chain combines TRBV5-1 with TRBJ2-3; D possibly corresponds to TRBD1 (6 bases). Per germline, CDR1 SGHRS and CDR2 YFSETQ. The V end was cut by 7 bases, the J end by 1 base, with 13 bases between. The CDR3 is 14 amino acids. CDR3 amino acids: CASGVRGRTDTQYF. The CDR3 nucleotides are TGCGCCAGCGGGGTCAGGGGACGCACAGATACGCAGTATTTT. Full variable domain (rest looked up from reference TRBV5-1 and TRBJ2-3): KAGVTQTPRYLIKTRGQQVTLSCSPISGHRSVSWYQQTPGQGLQFLFEYFSETQRNKGNFPGRFSGRQFSNSRSEMNVSTLELGDSALYLCASGVRGRTDTQYFGPGTRLTVL.

J is TRBJ2-6 and V is TRBV6-4, with D maybe TRBD2 (6 bases). Trimming left V 5 bases short and J 0 bases short, with 8 bases between. Germline V gene sequence: CDR1 MRHNA, CDR2 SNTAGT. The CDR3 contains 15 residues. This CDR3 reads CASSTSISGANVLTF. CDR3 nucleotides: TGTGCCAGCAGTACTAGCATCTCTGGGGCCAACGTCCTGACTTTC.

The chain recombines TRBV29-1 with TRBJ2-7; D is possibly TRBD2 (6 bases). V was clipped by 1 base and J by 0 bases, with 13 bases between them. This CDR3 comprises 15 residues. Germline V gene sequence: CDR1 SQVTM, CDR2 ANQGSEA. The CDR3 protein is CSVEGISGVSYEQYF. The CDR3 coding sequence is TGCAGCGTTGAAGGGATTAGCGGAGTCTCCTACGAGCAGTACTTC.